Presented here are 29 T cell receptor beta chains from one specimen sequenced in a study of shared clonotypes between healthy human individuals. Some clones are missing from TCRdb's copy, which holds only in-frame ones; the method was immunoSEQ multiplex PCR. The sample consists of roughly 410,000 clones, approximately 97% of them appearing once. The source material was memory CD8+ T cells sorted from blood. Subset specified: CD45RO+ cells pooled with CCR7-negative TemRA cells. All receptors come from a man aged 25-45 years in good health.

This CDR3 is CSVWEGGSYNEQFF. The DNA for the CDR3 is TGCAGCGTTTGGGAAGGGGGCTCCTACAATGAGCAGTTCTTC. This chain connects TRBV29-1 to TRBJ2-1, with a tentative D call TRBD1 (6 bases). The CDR3 covers 14 residues. The V gene lost 5 bases and the J gene lost 0 bases, with 11 bases spanning the gap. The V gene's germline CDR1 is SQVTM and CDR2 ANQGSEA.

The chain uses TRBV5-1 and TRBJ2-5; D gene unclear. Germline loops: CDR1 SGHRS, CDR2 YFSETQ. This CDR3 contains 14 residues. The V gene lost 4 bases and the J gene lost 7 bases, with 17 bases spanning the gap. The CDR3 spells CASSLSFPAGTQYF. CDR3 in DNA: TGCGCCAGCAGCCTAAGCTTCCCCGCAGGGACCCAGTACTTC. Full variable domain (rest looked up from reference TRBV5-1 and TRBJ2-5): KAGVTQTPRYLIKTRGQQVTLSCSPISGHRSVSWYQQTPGQGLQFLFEYFSETQRNKGNFPGRFSGRQFSNSRSEMNVSTLELGDSALYLCASSLSFPAGTQYFGPGTRLLVL.

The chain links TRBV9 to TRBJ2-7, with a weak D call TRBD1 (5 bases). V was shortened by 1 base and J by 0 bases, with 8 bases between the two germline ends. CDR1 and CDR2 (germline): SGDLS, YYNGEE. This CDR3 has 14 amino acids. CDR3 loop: CASSVHRSSYEQYF. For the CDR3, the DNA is TGTGCCAGCAGCGTACACAGGAGCTCCTACGAGCAGTACTTC.

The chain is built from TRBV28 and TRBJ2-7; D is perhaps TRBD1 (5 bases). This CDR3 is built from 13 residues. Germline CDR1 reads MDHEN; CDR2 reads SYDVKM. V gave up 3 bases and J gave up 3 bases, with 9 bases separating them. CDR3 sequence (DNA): TGTGCCAGCAGTTTCAGGACATTCTACGAGCAGTACTTC. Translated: CASSFRTFYEQYF.

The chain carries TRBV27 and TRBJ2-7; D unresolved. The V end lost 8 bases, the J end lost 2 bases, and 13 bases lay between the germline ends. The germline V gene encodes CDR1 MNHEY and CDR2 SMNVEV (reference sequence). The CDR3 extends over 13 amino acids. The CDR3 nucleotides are TGTGCCAGCGGGGAAGCTCCCACCTACGAGCAGTACTTC. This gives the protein CASGEAPTYEQYF.

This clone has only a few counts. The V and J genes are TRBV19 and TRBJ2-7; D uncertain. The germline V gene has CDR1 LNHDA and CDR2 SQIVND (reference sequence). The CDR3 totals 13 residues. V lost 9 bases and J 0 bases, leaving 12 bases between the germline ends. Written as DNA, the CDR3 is TGTGCCAGCCGCCCGACGGCCTCCTACGAGCAGTACTTC. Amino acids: CASRPTASYEQYF.

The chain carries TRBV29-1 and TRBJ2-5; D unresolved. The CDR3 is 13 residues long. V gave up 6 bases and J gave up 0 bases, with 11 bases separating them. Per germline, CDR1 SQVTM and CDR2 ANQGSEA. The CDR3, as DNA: TGCAGCGTCTCCCTCAGTAACCAAGAGACCCAGTACTTC. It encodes CSVSLSNQETQYF. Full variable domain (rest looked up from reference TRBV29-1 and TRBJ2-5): SAVISQKPSRDICQRGTSLTIQCQVDSQVTMMFWYRQQPGQSLTLIATANQGSEATYESGFVIDKFPISRPNLTFSTLTVSNMSPEDSSIYLCSVSLSNQETQYFGPGTRLLVL.

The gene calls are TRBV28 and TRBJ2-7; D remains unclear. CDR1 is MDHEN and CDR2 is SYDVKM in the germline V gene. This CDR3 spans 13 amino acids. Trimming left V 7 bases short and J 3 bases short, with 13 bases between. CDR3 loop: CASKSPLGYEQYF. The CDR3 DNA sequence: TGTGCCAGCAAGTCCCCCCTGGGCTACGAGCAGTACTTC.

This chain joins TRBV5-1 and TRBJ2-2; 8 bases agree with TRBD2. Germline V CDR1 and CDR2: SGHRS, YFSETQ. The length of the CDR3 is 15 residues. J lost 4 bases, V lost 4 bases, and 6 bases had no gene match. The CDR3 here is CASSPRGGRTGELFF. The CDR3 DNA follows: TGCGCCAGCAGCCCCCGCGGGGGGCGCACCGGGGAGCTGTTTTTT.

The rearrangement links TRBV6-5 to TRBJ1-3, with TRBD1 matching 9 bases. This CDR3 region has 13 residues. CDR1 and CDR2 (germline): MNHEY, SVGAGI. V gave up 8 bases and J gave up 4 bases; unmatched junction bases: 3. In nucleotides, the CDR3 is TGTGCCAGCCGGGGACAGGGAGGAAACACCATATATTTT. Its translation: CASRGQGGNTIYF.

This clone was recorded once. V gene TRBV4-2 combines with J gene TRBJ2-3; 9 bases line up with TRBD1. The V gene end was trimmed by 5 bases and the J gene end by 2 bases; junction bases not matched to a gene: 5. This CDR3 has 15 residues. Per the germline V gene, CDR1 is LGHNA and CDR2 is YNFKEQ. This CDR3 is CASSMGQGPTDTQYF. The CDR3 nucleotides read TGTGCCAGCAGCATGGGACAGGGCCCCACAGATACGCAGTATTTT.

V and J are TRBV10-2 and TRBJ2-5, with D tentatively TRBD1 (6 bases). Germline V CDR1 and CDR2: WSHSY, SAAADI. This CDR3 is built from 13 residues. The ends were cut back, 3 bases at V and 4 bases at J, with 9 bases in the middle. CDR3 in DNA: TGCGCCAGCAGTGACCCAGGGGTAGAGACCCAGTACTTC. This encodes CASSDPGVETQYF.

The CDR3 DNA reads as TGTGCCAGCTCACCGACAGGGGTCAGAGATACGCAGTATTTT. As protein: CASSPTGVRDTQYF. This chain joins TRBV18 and TRBJ2-3, with 8 bases that match TRBD1. Germline V gives CDR1 KGHSH, CDR2 LQKENI. CDR3 length: 14 residues. V was clipped by 3 bases and J by 5 bases; unmatched bases: 4.

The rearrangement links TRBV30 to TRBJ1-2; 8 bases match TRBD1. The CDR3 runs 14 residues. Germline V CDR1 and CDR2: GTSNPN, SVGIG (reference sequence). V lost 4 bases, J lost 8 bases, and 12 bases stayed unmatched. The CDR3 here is CAWTRGQVRGGYTF. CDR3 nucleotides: TGTGCCTGGACTAGGGGACAGGTTAGGGGGGGCTACACCTTC.

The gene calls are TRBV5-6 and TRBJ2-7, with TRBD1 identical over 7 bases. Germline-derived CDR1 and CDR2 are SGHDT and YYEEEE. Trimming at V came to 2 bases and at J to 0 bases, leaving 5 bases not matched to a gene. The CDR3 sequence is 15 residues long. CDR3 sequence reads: CASSLLRDSSYEQYF. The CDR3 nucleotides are TGTGCCAGCAGCTTACTCAGGGACAGCTCCTACGAGCAGTACTTC.

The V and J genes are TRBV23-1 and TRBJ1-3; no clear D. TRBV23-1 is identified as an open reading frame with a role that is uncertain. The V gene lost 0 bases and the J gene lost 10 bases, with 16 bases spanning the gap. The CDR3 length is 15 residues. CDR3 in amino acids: CASSQSYPDSKTIYF. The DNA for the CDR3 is TGCGCCAGCAGTCAATCCTACCCTGATTCCAAGACCATATATTTT.

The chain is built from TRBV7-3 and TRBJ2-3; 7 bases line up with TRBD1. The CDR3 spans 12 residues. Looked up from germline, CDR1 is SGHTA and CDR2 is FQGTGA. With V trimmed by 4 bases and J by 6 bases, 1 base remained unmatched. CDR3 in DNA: TGTGCCAGCAGCTCGACAGGGGATACGCAGTATTTT. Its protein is CASSSTGDTQYF.

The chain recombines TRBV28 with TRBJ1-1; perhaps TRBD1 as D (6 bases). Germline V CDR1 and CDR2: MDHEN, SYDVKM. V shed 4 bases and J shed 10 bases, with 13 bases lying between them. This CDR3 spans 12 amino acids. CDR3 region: CASSWGRGLAFF. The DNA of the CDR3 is TGTGCCAGCAGTTGGGGGAGGGGGTTAGCTTTCTTT.

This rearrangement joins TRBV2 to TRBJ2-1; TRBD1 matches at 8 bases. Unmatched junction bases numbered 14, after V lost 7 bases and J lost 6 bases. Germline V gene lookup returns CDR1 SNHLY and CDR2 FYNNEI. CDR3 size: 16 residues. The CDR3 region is CASNGQGRGALNEQFF. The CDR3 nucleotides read TGTGCCAGCAATGGACAGGGAAGGGGGGCTCTCAATGAGCAGTTCTTC.

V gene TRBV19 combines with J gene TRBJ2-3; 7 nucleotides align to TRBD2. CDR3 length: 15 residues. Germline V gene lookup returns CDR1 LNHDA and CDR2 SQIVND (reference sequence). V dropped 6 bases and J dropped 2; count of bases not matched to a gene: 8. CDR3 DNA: TGTGCCAGTAGGTCTCGACTAGCTCCCACAGATACGCAGTATTTT. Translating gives CASRSRLAPTDTQYF.

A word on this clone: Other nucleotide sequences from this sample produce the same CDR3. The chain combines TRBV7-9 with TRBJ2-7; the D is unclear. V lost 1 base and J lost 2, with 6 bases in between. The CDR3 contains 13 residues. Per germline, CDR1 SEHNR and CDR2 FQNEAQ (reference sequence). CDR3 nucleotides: TGTGCCAGCAGCTTAGACGGCACCTACGAGCAGTACTTC. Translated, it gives CASSLDGTYEQYF.

The CDR3, as DNA: TGTGCCAGCAGCTTAAATCGGGGTCTAACCACCTACGAGCAGTACTTC. Its translation is CASSLNRGLTTYEQYF. The V and J genes are TRBV7-9 and TRBJ2-7, with a possible D match to TRBD2 (5 bases). Germline loops: CDR1 SEHNR, CDR2 FQNEAQ (reference sequence). This CDR3 is 16 amino acids long. V lost 2 bases and J lost 2, with 16 bases in between.

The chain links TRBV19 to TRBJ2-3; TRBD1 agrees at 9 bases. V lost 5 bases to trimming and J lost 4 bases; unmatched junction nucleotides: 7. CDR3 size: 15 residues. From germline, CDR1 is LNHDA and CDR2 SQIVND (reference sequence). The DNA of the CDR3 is TGTGCCAGTAGTGTCCGGGACAGGGCACCAGATACGCAGTATTTT. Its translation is CASSVRDRAPDTQYF. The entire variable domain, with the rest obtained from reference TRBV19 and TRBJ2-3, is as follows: DGGITQSPKYLFRKEGQNVTLSCEQNLNHDAMYWYRQDPGQGLRLIYYSQIVNDFQKGDIAEGYSVSREKKESFPLTVTSAQKNPTAFYLCASSVRDRAPDTQYFGPGTRLTVL.

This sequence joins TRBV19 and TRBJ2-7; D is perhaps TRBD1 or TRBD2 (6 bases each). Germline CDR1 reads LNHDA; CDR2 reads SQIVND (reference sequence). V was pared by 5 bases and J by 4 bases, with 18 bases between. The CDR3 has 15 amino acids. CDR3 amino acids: CASSYLDQGRYEQYF. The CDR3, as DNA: TGTGCCAGTAGTTACCTCGACCAGGGGAGGTACGAGCAGTACTTC.

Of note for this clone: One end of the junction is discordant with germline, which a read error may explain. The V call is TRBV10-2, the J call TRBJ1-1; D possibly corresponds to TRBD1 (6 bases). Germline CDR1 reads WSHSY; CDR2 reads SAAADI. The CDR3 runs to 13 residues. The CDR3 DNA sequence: TGTGCCATCAGTGAGATACGGGACATTGAAGCTTTCTTT. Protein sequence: CAISEIRDIEAFF.

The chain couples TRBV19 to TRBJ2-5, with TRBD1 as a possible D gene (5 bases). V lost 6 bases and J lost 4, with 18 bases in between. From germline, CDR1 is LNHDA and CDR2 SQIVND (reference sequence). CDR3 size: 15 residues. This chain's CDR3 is CASSGRAAGRETQYF. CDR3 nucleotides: TGTGCCAGTAGCGGCCGGGCGGCAGGGCGAGAGACCCAGTACTTC.

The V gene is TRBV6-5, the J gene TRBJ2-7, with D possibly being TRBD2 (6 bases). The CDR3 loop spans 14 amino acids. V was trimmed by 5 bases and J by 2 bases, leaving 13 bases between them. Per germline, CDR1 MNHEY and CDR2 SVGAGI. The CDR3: CASSPAGLAYEQYF. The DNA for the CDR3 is TGTGCCAGCAGTCCGGCGGGACTCGCCTACGAGCAGTACTTC.

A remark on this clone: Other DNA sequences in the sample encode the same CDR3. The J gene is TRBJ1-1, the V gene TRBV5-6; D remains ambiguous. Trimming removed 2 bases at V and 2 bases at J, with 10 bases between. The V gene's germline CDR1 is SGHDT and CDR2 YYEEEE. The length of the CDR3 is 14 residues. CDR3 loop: CASSFGVENTEAFF. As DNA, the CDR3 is TGTGCCAGCAGCTTTGGGGTGGAAAACACTGAAGCTTTCTTT.

This CDR3 reads CASSRTSGRVEQYF. The CDR3 DNA reads as TGTGCCAGCTCGCGGACTAGCGGGAGGGTTGAGCAGTACTTC. V gene TRBV18 combines with J gene TRBJ2-7; 15 nucleotides line up with TRBD2. Per germline, CDR1 KGHSH and CDR2 LQKENI. V lost 6 bases and J lost 7; bases outside the gene matches: 4. This CDR3 comprises 14 residues.